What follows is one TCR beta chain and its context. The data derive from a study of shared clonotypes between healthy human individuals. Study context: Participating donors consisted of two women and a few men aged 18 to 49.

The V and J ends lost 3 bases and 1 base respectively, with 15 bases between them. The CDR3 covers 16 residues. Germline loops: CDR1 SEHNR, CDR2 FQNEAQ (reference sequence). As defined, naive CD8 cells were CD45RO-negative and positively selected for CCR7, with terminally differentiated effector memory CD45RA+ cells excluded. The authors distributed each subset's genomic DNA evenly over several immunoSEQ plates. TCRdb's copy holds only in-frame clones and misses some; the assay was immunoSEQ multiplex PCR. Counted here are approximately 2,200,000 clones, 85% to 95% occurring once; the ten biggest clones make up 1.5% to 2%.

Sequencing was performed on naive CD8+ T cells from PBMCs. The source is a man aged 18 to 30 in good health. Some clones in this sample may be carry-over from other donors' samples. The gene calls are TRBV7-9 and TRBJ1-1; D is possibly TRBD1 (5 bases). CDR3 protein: CASSFRGAEANTEAFF. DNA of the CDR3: TGTGCCAGCAGCTTCCGAGGGGCAGAGGCGAACACTGAAGCTTTCTTT.